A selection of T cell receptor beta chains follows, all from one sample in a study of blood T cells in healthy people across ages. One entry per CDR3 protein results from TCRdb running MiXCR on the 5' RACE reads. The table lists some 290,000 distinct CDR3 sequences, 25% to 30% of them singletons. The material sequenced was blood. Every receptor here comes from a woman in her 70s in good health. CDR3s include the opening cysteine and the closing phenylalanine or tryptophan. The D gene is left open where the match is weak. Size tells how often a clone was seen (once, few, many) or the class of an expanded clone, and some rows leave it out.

CASRLLTSGGSQETQYF,TGCGCCAGCCGGCTGTTGACTAGCGGGGGATCACAAGAGACCCAGTACTTC,TRBD2,TRBJ2-5,.,TRBV5-1
CASSYKGTLSKNIRYF,TGTGCCAGCAGTTACAAGGGGACCCTTTCCAAAAACATTCGGTACTTC,.,TRBJ2-4,.,TRBV6-2/TRBV6-3
CASSLSRDRDMNTEAFF,TGTGCCAGCAGCTTATCCCGGGACAGGGACATGAACACTGAAGCTTTCTTT,TRBD1,TRBJ1-1,few,TRBV7-3
CASSPRTGWNSPLHF,TGCGCCAGCAGCCCCCGGACAGGGTGGAATTCACCCCTCCACTTT,TRBD1,TRBJ1-6,.,TRBV5-1
CASKGVGSWSDTQYF,TGTGCCAGCAAGGGAGTCGGAAGTTGGTCTGATACGCAGTATTTT,.,TRBJ2-3,few,TRBV2
CASSSRTDSNGYTF,TGTGCCAGCAGTTCGCGAACGGACTCGAATGGCTACACCTTC,.,TRBJ1-2,few,TRBV6-5
CSARLAGGFANTGELFF,TGCAGTGCTAGGCTAGCGGGAGGGTTCGCGAACACCGGGGAGCTGTTTTTT,TRBD2,TRBJ2-2,few,TRBV20-1
CAIRRDNTEAFF,TGTGCCATCAGAAGGGACAACACTGAAGCTTTCTTT,.,TRBJ1-1,few,TRBV10-3
CASSLGMEHQPQHF,TGTGCCAGCAGTTTAGGAATGGAGCATCAGCCCCAGCATTTT,.,TRBJ1-5,.,TRBV12-3/TRBV12-4
CATKRQGARETQYF,TGTGCCACCAAGAGGCAGGGGGCACGAGAGACCCAGTACTTC,TRBD1,TRBJ2-5,few,TRBV15
CASSWGSHEQYF,TGTGCCAGCAGCTGGGGGTCTCACGAGCAGTACTTC,.,TRBJ2-7,few,TRBV6-2/TRBV6-3
CASSQYRGTDTQYF,TGCGCCAGCAGCCAATACCGAGGCACAGATACGCAGTATTTT,.,TRBJ2-3,few,TRBV5-1
CSVEGSQETQYF,TGCAGCGTTGAAGGTTCCCAAGAGACCCAGTACTTC,.,TRBJ2-5,.,TRBV29-1
CSAREFVGTDTQYF,TGCAGTGCTAGGGAGTTCGTTGGGACAGATACGCAGTATTTT,.,TRBJ2-3,once,TRBV20-1
CAISDSSPGQQNQPQHF,TGTGCCATCAGTGACTCCTCTCCGGGACAGCAAAATCAGCCCCAGCATTTT,TRBD1,TRBJ1-5,.,TRBV10-3
CSAGTSGISSYEQYF,TGCAGTGCTGGGACTAGCGGGATCAGCTCCTACGAGCAGTACTTC,TRBD2,TRBJ2-7,few,TRBV20-1
CANGQGAGTQYF,TGTGCCAACGGACAGGGGGCGGGTACGCAGTATTTT,TRBD1,TRBJ2-3,.,TRBV10-3
CASADRDYMGNEQFF,TGTGCCAGCGCGGACCGGGACTACATGGGCAATGAGCAGTTCTTC,TRBD2,TRBJ2-1,.,TRBV7-6
CSVISGSSYEQYF,TGCAGCGTCATTAGCGGGAGCTCCTACGAGCAGTACTTC,TRBD2,TRBJ2-7,.,TRBV29-1
CASSFIVPAELSPLHF,TGTGCCAGCAGTTTTATCGTCCCAGCCGAATTGTCACCCCTCCACTTT,.,TRBJ1-6,.,TRBV28
CASSQESWREYNEQFF,TGTGCCAGCAGCCAAGAATCCTGGCGGGAGTACAATGAGCAGTTCTTC,TRBD2,TRBJ2-1,.,TRBV14
CASRSQGAYEQYF,TGTGCCAGCAGAAGCCAGGGGGCCTACGAGCAGTACTTC,TRBD1,TRBJ2-7,.,TRBV7-2
CASSLTSGSREQFF,TGTGCCAGCAGTTTAACTAGCGGGAGTAGGGAGCAGTTCTTC,TRBD2,TRBJ2-1,.,TRBV28
CASNLGPSGGPLTQYF,TGTGCCAGCAACTTAGGTCCTAGCGGGGGCCCTCTCACGCAGTATTTT,TRBD2,TRBJ2-3,few,TRBV9
CASSSNREVIAKNIQYF,TGTGCCAGCAGCTCTAACCGGGAAGTTATAGCCAAAAACATTCAGTACTTC,.,TRBJ2-4,many,TRBV2
CASTPSRGTGNYGYTF,TGTGCCAGCACCCCCAGCCGGGGCACCGGGAACTATGGCTACACCTTC,.,TRBJ1-2,many,TRBV28
CAISAGQGAGGYTF,TGCGCCATCAGCGCGGGACAGGGGGCAGGAGGCTACACCTTC,TRBD1,TRBJ1-2,.,TRBV5-1
CSCSTRDTQYF,TGCAGCTGTTCCACCCGAGATACGCAGTATTTT,.,TRBJ2-3,few,TRBV29-1
CSARRTGINQPQHF,TGCAGTGCTAGACGGACAGGGATCAATCAGCCCCAGCATTTT,TRBD1,TRBJ1-5,.,TRBV20-1
CASSPIITGAANEKLFF,TGTGCCAGCTCACCAATTATCACAGGGGCCGCTAATGAAAAACTGTTTTTT,TRBD1,TRBJ1-4,.,TRBV18
CASSLFRVDQPQHF,TGTGCCAGCAGTTTATTCAGGGTGGATCAGCCCCAGCATTTT,.,TRBJ1-5,.,TRBV28
CAISAGRTLESIYQQYF,TGTGCCATCAGTGCCGGAAGGACGCTCGAATCCATCTACCAGCAGTACTTC,.,TRBJ2-5,.,TRBV10-3
CASTPQASREYNEQFF,TGTGCCAGCACCCCACAAGCTAGCAGGGAATACAATGAGCAGTTCTTC,.,TRBJ2-1,few,TRBV7-3
CASSPEWGREGLYNEQFF,TGTGCCAGCAGCCCGGAGTGGGGGCGGGAGGGGCTCTACAATGAGCAGTTCTTC,TRBD2,TRBJ2-1,few,TRBV4-2
CASSPRKDRMKETQYF,TGTGCCAGCAGTCCCCGGAAGGACAGGATGAAAGAGACCCAGTACTTC,TRBD1,TRBJ2-5,few,TRBV6-6
CSAMGGAEPQHF,TGCAGTGCCATGGGGGGGGCTGAGCCCCAGCATTTT,.,TRBJ1-5,.,TRBV20-1
CASSWTSGSTDTQYF,TGTGCCAGCAGCTGGACTAGCGGGAGCACAGATACGCAGTATTTT,TRBD2,TRBJ2-3,many,TRBV7-2
CASSQEKGYTDAQYF,TGTGCCAGCAGCCAAGAGAAGGGTTACACAGATGCGCAGTATTTT,.,TRBJ2-3,few,TRBV3-1
CASSRVQGAPEKLFF,TGCGCCAGCAGCCGCGTACAGGGGGCGCCCGAAAAACTGTTTTTT,TRBD1,TRBJ1-4,.,TRBV4-1
CASSQDLRTGYEQYF,TGCGCCAGCAGCCAAGATCTGCGGACAGGCTACGAGCAGTACTTC,TRBD1,TRBJ2-7,few,TRBV4-3